This TCR beta chain was sequenced during a study of control samples from healthy donors and cancer patients. The assay was immunoSEQ multiplex PCR, and TCRdb's table has in-frame clones only and misses some. The repertoire includes approximately 150,000 clones, 75% to 95% of them detected once, and just over 2% sits in the top ten. The V end was cut by 7 bases, the J end by 6 bases, with 13 bases between. This CDR3 is 14 amino acids long. Looked up from germline, CDR1 is SNHLY and CDR2 is FYNNEI. This clonotype was sampled from a woman in her thirties or forties in good health. This rearrangement joins TRBV2 to TRBJ1-6; TRBD1 is a possible D gene (6 bases). The sample consisted of blood. CDR3 bases: TGTGCCAGCATCCCAGGGGTTGGTAATTCACCCCTCCACTTT. Protein sequence: CASIPGVGNSPLHF.